Given below is one T cell receptor (beta chain) in context. Its antigen is undetermined. According to the study, genomic DNA was the template for TCR beta VDJ and CDR3 profiling. TCRdb re-called the reads with MiXCR, one entry per CDR3 protein. The sample consists of 200,000 or so distinct CDR3 sequences, over 60% of them appearing once. J lost 5 bases, V lost 5 bases, and 9 bases had no gene match. Germline V gene data show CDR1 as SGHVS and CDR2 as FQNEAQ. The CDR3 is 16 amino acids. The entry originates in a study of CD8+CD57+ T cells in acquired aplastic anemia. Study results and limitations: Researchers report that about 28 CD8+ CDR3 sequences appeared in both patients and controls.

The clonotype originates from a human donor with severe aplastic anemia or a healthy control (not recorded which). The gene calls are TRBV7-8 and TRBJ2-2, with 9 positions matching TRBD1. What was sequenced was sorted CD4+, CD8+, or CD8+CD57+ T cells (not recorded which) from PBMCs. The CDR3 protein is CASSASQGARTGELFF. The CDR3 nucleotides read TGTGCCAGCAGCGCATCACAGGGGGCGCGGACCGGGGAGCTGTTTTTT. The full variable domain, its missing parts supplied by reference TRBV7-8 and TRBJ2-2, is GAGVSQSPRYKVAKRGQDVALRCDPISGHVSLFWYQQALGQGPEFLTYFQNEAQLDKSGLPSDRFFAERPEGSVSTLKIQRTQQEDSAVYLCASSASQGARTGELFFGEGSRLTVL.